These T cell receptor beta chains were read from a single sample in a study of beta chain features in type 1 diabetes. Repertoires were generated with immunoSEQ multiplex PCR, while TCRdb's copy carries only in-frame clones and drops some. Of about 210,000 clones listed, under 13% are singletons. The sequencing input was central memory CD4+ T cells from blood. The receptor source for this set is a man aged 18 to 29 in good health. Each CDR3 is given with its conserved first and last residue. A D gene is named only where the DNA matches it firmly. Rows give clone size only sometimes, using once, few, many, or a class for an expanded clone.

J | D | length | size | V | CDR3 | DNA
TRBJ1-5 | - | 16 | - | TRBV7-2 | CASSLALDRSNQPQHF | TGTGCCAGCAGCTTAGCGCTTGACAGGAGCAATCAGCCCCAGCATTTT
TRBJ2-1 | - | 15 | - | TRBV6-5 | CASSGGQKGYNEQFF | TGTGCCAGCAGTGGAGGACAGAAGGGCTACAATGAGCAGTTCTTC
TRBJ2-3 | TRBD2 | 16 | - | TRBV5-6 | CASSGMTSGSTDTQYF | TGTGCCAGCAGCGGGATGACTAGCGGGAGCACAGATACGCAGTATTTT
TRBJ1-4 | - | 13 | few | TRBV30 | CAWSTDSYEKLFF | TGTGCCTGGAGTACGGACAGCTACGAAAAACTGTTTTTT
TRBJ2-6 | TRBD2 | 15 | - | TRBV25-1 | CASMTGGAGANVLTF | TGTGCCAGCATGACGGGAGGTGCTGGGGCCAACGTCCTGACTTTC
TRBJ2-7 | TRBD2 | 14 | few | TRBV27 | CASSQAGGTYEQYF | TGTGCCAGCAGCCAAGCGGGAGGAACCTACGAGCAGTACTTC
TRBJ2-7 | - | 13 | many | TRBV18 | CASSPRQGDEQYF | TGTGCCAGCTCACCACGCCAAGGGGACGAGCAGTACTTC
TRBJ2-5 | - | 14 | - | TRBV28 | CAVTPGGRQETQYF | TGTGCCGTAACACCTGGGGGACGGCAAGAGACCCAGTACTTC
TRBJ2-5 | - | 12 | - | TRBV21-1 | CARGEGEETQYF | TGTGCCCGTGGGGAAGGGGAAGAGACCCAGTACTTC
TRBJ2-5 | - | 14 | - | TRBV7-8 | CASSLSGRQETQYF | TGTGCCAGCAGCTTATCAGGGCGGCAAGAGACCCAGTACTTC
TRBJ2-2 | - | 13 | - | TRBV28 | CASRRQVSGELFF | TGTGCCAGCAGACGACAGGTCAGCGGGGAGCTGTTTTTT
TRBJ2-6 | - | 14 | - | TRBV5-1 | CASSLGGGTDIRTF | TGCGCCAGCAGCTTGGGAGGAGGGACAGATATCCGGACTTTC
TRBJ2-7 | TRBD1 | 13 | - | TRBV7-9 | CASSEYRGSEQYF | TGTGCCAGCAGCGAGTACAGGGGGAGCGAGCAGTACTTC
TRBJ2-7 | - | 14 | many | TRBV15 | CATSRVVGPYEQYF | TGTGCCACCAGCAGAGTGGTCGGCCCCTACGAGCAGTACTTC
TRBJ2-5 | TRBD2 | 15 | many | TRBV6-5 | CASSPAGGTGETQYF | TGTGCCAGCAGTCCAGCGGGAGGGACCGGAGAGACCCAGTACTTC
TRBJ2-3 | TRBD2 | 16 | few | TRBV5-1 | CASSLALAGRMDTQYF | TGCGCCAGCAGCTTGGCACTAGCGGGGAGAATGGATACGCAGTATTTT
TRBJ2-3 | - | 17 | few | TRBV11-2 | CACSLGRQAYSTDTQYF | TGTGCCTGCAGCTTAGGTCGACAAGCGTATAGCACAGATACGCAGTATTTT
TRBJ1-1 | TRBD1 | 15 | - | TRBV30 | CACPKVGQGSTEAFF | TGTGCCTGCCCGAAGGTAGGACAGGGGAGCACTGAAGCTTTCTTT
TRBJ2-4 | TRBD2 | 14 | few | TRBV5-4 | CASSLSAGGNIQYF | TGTGCCAGCAGCTTGAGCGCGGGGGGGAACATTCAGTACTTC
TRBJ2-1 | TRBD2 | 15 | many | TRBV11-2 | CASSWLAGGYNEQFF | TGTGCCAGCAGCTGGCTAGCGGGAGGCTACAATGAGCAGTTCTTC
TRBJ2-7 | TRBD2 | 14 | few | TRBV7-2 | CASKTSGRAYEQYF | TGTGCCAGTAAGACTAGCGGGAGGGCCTACGAGCAGTACTTC
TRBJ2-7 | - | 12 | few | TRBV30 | CAWRRGSGEQYF | TGTGCCTGGAGACGAGGTTCAGGGGAGCAGTACTTC
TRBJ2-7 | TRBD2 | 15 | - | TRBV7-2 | CASSPVIGRNYEQYF | TGTGCCAGCAGCCCCGTTATCGGGAGGAACTACGAGCAGTACTTC
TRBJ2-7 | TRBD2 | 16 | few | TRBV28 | CASSLGLAGLLYEQYF | TGTGCCAGCAGTCTTGGACTAGCGGGACTCCTCTACGAGCAGTACTTC
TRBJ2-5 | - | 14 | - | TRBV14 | CASSQGVGPWAQYF | TGTGCCAGCAGCCAAGGTGTTGGCCCGTGGGCCCAGTACTTC
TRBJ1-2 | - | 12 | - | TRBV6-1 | CASATEIYGYTF | TGTGCCAGCGCGACAGAGATCTATGGCTACACCTTC
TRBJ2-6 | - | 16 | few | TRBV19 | CASSIGPNSGANVLTF | TGTGCCAGTAGTATTGGGCCTAACTCTGGGGCCAACGTCCTGACTTTC
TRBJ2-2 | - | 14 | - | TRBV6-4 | CASSKGPNTGELFF | TGTGCCAGCAGTAAGGGGCCCAACACCGGGGAGCTGTTTTTT
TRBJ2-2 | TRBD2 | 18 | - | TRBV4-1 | CASSQMGSGRGNTGELFF | TGCGCCAGCAGCCAAATGGGTAGCGGGAGAGGCAACACCGGGGAGCTGTTTTTT
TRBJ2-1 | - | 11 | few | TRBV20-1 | CSAALANEQFF | TGCAGTGCGGCACTAGCTAATGAGCAGTTCTTC
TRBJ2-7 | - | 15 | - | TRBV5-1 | CASSFTSRSSYEQYF | TGCGCCAGCAGCTTCACTAGCCGGAGCTCCTACGAGCAGTACTTC
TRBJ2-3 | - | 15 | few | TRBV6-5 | CASSYGFPGTDTQYF | TGTGCCAGCAGTTACGGCTTTCCGGGCACAGATACGCAGTATTTT
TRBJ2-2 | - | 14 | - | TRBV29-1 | CSVEDGSGTGELFF | TGCAGCGTTGAAGATGGGAGCGGGACCGGGGAGCTGTTTTTT
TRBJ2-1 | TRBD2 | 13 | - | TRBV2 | CASSELAGGKQFF | TGTGCCAGCAGTGAACTAGCGGGAGGAAAGCAGTTCTTC
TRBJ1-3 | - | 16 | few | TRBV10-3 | CAITPNGPDSGNTIYF | TGTGCCATCACCCCTAACGGCCCAGACTCTGGAAACACCATATATTTT
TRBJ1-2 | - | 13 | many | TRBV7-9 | CASSLEGSGGYTF | TGTGCCAGCAGCTTGGAGGGTTCGGGTGGCTACACCTTC
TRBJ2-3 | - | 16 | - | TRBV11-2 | CASSSSVVRSLGTQYF | TGTGCCAGCAGCTCGTCCGTCGTGCGGTCCCTAGGTACGCAGTATTTT
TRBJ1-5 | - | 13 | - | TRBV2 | CASSEYGKQPQHF | TGTGCCAGCAGTGAATACGGAAAGCAGCCCCAGCATTTT
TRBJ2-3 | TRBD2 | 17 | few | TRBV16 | CASSRGGGTRTGDTQYF | TGTGCCAGCAGCCGAGGCGGGGGGACTAGGACCGGAGATACGCAGTATTTT
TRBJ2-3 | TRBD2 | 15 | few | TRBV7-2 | CASSLGLAVADTQYF | TGTGCCAGCAGCTTAGGACTAGCGGTGGCAGATACGCAGTATTTT
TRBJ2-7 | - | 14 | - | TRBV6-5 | CASSYRDTSYEQYF | TGTGCCAGCAGTTACCGGGACACCTCCTACGAGCAGTACTTC
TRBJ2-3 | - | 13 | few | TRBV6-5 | CASRPAGTDTQYF | TGTGCCAGCCGTCCGGCAGGCACAGATACGCAGTATTTT